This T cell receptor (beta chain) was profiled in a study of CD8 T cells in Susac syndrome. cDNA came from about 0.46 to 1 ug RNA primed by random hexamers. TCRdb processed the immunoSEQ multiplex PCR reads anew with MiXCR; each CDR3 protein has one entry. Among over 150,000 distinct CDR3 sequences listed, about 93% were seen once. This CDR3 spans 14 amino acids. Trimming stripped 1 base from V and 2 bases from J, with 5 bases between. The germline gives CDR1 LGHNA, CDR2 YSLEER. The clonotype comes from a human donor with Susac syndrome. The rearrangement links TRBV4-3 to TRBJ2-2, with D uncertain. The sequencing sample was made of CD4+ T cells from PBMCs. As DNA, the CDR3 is TGCGCCAGCAGCCAAGGGGCCAACACCGGGGAGCTGTTTTTT. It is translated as CASSQGANTGELFF.